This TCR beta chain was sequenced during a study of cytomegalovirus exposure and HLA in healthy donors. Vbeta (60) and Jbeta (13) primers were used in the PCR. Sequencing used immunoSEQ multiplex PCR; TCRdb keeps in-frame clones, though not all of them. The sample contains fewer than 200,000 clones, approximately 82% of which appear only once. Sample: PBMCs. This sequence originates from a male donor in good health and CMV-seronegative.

CDR3 in DNA: TGCGCCAGCAGCTTGGCGATCCTAGCGGTGACACAAGAGACCCAGTACTTC. It specifies CASSLAILAVTQETQYF. V is TRBV5-1 and J is TRBJ2-5; 7 bases agree with TRBD2. The CDR3 runs to 17 residues. Germline-derived CDR1 and CDR2 are SGHRS and YFSETQ. V was clipped by 0 bases and J by 2 bases; unmatched bases: 10.